The 26 T cell receptor beta chains presented below share a single source sample, sequenced in a study of CD8 T cells in ankylosing spondylitis. TCRdb used MiXCR to reprocess the 5' RACE reads, holding one entry per CDR3 protein. The sample lists under 300,000 distinct CDR3 sequences, roughly 10% occurring once. What was sequenced was blood, either unsorted or a sorted T cell fraction (not recorded which). The receptors shown here come from a male donor with ankylosing spondylitis or in good health (not recorded which).

This clonotype was seen repeatedly, ten times or more. The chain links TRBV29-1 to TRBJ2-7; a weak D match, TRBD2 (5 bases). V lost 7 bases to trimming and J lost 2 bases, with 18 bases between them. This CDR3 spans 14 amino acids. Germline V gives CDR1 SQVTM, CDR2 ANQGSEA. CDR3 loop: CSALGSGKAYEQYF. CDR3 nucleotide sequence: TGCAGCGCCTTAGGAAGCGGAAAAGCCTACGAGCAGTACTTC.

This clonotype was counted ten times or more. The rearrangement joins TRBV5-6 to TRBJ1-6; D is undetermined. Germline-derived CDR1 and CDR2 are SGHDT and YYEEEE. The CDR3 covers 15 residues. V dropped 2 bases and J dropped 5 bases, with 11 bases sitting between them. The CDR3 sequence is CASSFLSADNSPLHF. The CDR3 coding sequence is TGTGCCAGCAGCTTTCTATCCGCGGATAATTCACCCCTCCACTTT.

This clonotype was counted many times. The J gene is TRBJ2-3, the V gene TRBV25-1; D might be TRBD1 (5 bases). This CDR3 contains 15 residues. The V end was cut by 2 bases, the J end by 2 bases, with 11 bases between. Germline V gene lookup returns CDR1 MGHDK and CDR2 SYGVNS. CDR3 coding DNA: TGTGCCAGCAGTGAAGGGGCACGCCCCACAGATACGCAGTATTTT. Its translation: CASSEGARPTDTQYF.

The V call is TRBV4-2, the J call TRBJ2-5; 8 bases are a match to TRBD2. This CDR3 has 17 residues. Germline values: CDR1 LGHNA, CDR2 YNFKEQ. V lost 1 base, J lost 6 bases, and 13 bases stayed unmatched. The CDR3 DNA reads TGTGCCAGCAGCCAAGCTCTTGTGACGGGAGGGCCTCAGACCCAGTACTTC. Its protein is CASSQALVTGGPQTQYF.

This clonotype was counted ten times or more. DNA of the CDR3: TGCAGTGCTAGTGGGGGACACCATAATTCACCCCTCCACTTT. It yields the protein CSASGGHHNSPLHF. This chain connects TRBV20-1 to TRBJ1-6; a possible D gene is TRBD1 (6 bases). CDR3 length: 14 amino acids. Trimming cost V 3 bases and J 5 bases, with 11 bases left between them. Germline lookup yields CDR1 DFQATT and CDR2 SNEGSKA (reference sequence).

As to this clonotype: One end of the junction varies from germline; a read error may be responsible. For the CDR3, the DNA is TGCGTCAGCAGCATCCGGGACGGGACTAACTATGGCTACACCTTC. Amino acid sequence: CVSSIRDGTNYGYTF. This chain connects TRBV5-1 to TRBJ1-2; D is possibly TRBD1 (5 bases). Per germline, CDR1 SGHRS and CDR2 YFSETQ. There are 15 residues in the CDR3.

This clonotype occurred many times. The gene calls are TRBV7-8 and TRBJ2-7; 9 nucleotides align to TRBD2. The V gene's germline CDR1 is SGHVS and CDR2 FQNEAQ. Trimming cost V 6 bases and J 5 bases; bases outside gene matches: 8. This CDR3 is built from 14 residues. CDR3 sequence: CASRPGTSMDEQYF. The CDR3 DNA sequence: TGTGCCAGCAGGCCCGGGACTAGCATGGACGAGCAGTACTTC.

This clonotype was picked up many times. The rearrangement links TRBV20-1 to TRBJ2-1; D possibly corresponds to TRBD2 (5 bases). Germline V CDR1 and CDR2: DFQATT, SNEGSKA (reference sequence). Trimming removed 3 bases from V and 2 bases from J, with 5 bases in between. The CDR3 is 12 amino acids. CDR3 sequence reads: CSARTTYNEQFF. CDR3 sequence (DNA): TGCAGTGCTAGGACTACCTACAATGAGCAGTTCTTC.

The gene calls are TRBV27 and TRBJ1-5; D not certain. The V and J ends lost 5 bases and 3 bases respectively, with 11 bases between them. Germline loops: CDR1 MNHEY, CDR2 SMNVEV (reference sequence). This CDR3 region has 14 residues. As DNA, the CDR3 is TGTGCCAGCAGTCCCCGCGGTTTCAATCAGCCCCAGCATTTT. Protein product: CASSPRGFNQPQHF.

The table lists this clonotype with many counts. The V gene is TRBV12-3 or TRBV12-4, the J gene TRBJ2-7; D assignment may be TRBD1 or TRBD2 (5 bases each). This CDR3 contains 15 residues. Deletions cut 6 bases from V and 0 bases from J, with 15 bases between. The chain's CDR3 is CASRNGTGSSYEQYF. For the CDR3, the DNA is TGTGCCAGCAGGAACGGGACCGGAAGCTCCTACGAGCAGTACTTC.

At least ten counts were recorded for this clonotype. DNA for the CDR3: TGCAGTGCTGTTAGGACAGGCCCTAATGAAAAACTGTTTTTT. It is translated as CSAVRTGPNEKLFF. The chain couples TRBV20-1 to TRBJ1-4; the match to TRBD1 covers 7 bases. The CDR3 is made up of 14 amino acids. V shed 5 bases, J shed 3 bases, and the junction held 6 bases outside the gene matches. Germline assignment: CDR1 DFQATT and CDR2 SNEGSKA (reference sequence).

This clonotype showed up many times. The genes are TRBV30 and TRBJ1-6; D ambiguous. This CDR3 comprises 13 residues. Germline V CDR1 and CDR2: GTSNPN, SVGIG (reference sequence). Trimming took 0 bases from V and 7 from J, leaving 7 bases between them. In nucleotides, the CDR3 is TGTGCCTGGAGTGTACGGACCAATTCACCCCTCCACTTT. The encoded protein is CAWSVRTNSPLHF.

This clonotype was counted many times. The chain links TRBV28 to TRBJ2-3, with TRBD2 identical over 13 bases. The trim removed 6 bases at V and 4 bases at J, leaving 4 bases unmatched. This CDR3 has 15 amino acids. CDR1 and CDR2 from the germline V gene are MDHEN and SYDVKM. CDR3 nucleotide sequence: TGTGCCAGCAGGCCCGGGACTAGCGGGGCAGATACGCAGTATTTT. Protein sequence: CASRPGTSGADTQYF.

As for this clonotype: It may be a read error: a sequence one base away is much more abundant. V gene TRBV7-9 combines with J gene TRBJ2-1; perhaps D is TRBD1 or TRBD2 (5 bases each). Germline loops: CDR1 SEHNR, CDR2 FQNEAQ (reference sequence). The CDR3 consists of 15 residues. V was pared by 11 bases and J by 2 bases, with 19 bases between. CDR3 loop: CACTLDGGTYNEQFF. Here the CDR3 DNA reads TGTGCCTGCACTTTAGATGGGGGTACCTACAATGAGCAGTTCTTC.

This clonotype came up many times. V gene TRBV5-1 combines with J gene TRBJ2-3; 12 bases line up with TRBD1. The CDR3 is 15 amino acids. Germline loops: CDR1 SGHRS, CDR2 YFSETQ. The trim removed 0 bases at V and 6 bases at J, leaving 2 bases unmatched. CDR3 region: CASSLEGQGADTQYF. As DNA, the CDR3 is TGCGCCAGCAGCTTGGAGGGACAGGGGGCTGATACGCAGTATTTT.

This clonotype was recorded many times. The CDR3 DNA reads TGCAGTGCCACCCGGAGCTCCTATAATTCACCCCTCCACTTT. Its translation: CSATRSSYNSPLHF. The chain joins TRBV20-1 to TRBJ1-6; no definite D call. Trimming removed 6 bases at V and 0 bases at J, with 9 bases between. The germline V gene encodes CDR1 DFQATT and CDR2 SNEGSKA (reference sequence). This CDR3 comprises 14 residues.

This clonotype was recorded many times. The V call is TRBV5-6, the J call TRBJ1-1; D is perhaps TRBD1 (5 bases). Trimming removed 0 bases from V and 5 bases from J, with 14 bases in between. The CDR3 covers 15 residues. Per the germline V gene, CDR1 is SGHDT and CDR2 is YYEEEE. The CDR3 coding sequence is TGTGCCAGCAGCTTGGCCGGCAGGGTTGGAACTGAAGCTTTCTTT. Translated, it gives CASSLAGRVGTEAFF.

In its sample, this clonotype was seen many times. V and J are TRBV27 and TRBJ2-1, with 12 nucleotides matching TRBD2. Losses at the gene ends were 5 bases for V and 6 bases for J; bases not matched to a gene: 5. The CDR3 is made up of 15 amino acids. CDR1 and CDR2 (germline): MNHEY, SMNVEV (reference sequence). The CDR3 region is CASSPRLAGANEQFF. The CDR3 DNA sequence: TGTGCCAGCAGTCCGCGACTAGCGGGGGCCAATGAGCAGTTCTTC.

J is TRBJ2-5 and V is TRBV10-2; D is perhaps TRBD1 (5 bases). The V and J ends lost 6 bases and 5 bases respectively, with 13 bases between them. The CDR3 spans 13 residues. Looked up from germline, CDR1 is WSHSY and CDR2 is SAAADI. The CDR3 DNA reads TGCGCCAGCAGCCAACAAGGGGCGGAGACCCAGTACTTC. Its translation is CASSQQGAETQYF.

This chain connects TRBV12-3 or TRBV12-4 to TRBJ2-7; maybe TRBD2 (6 bases). The CDR3 has 13 amino acids. The V end was cut by 10 bases, the J end by 8 bases, with 21 bases between. CDR3 bases: TGTGCCATACGCCCGGAGGGCCGTGCCCAGCAGTACTTC. Encoded protein: CAIRPEGRAQQYF.

This chain joins TRBV3-1 and TRBJ2-2; 12 nucleotides line up with TRBD2. The CDR3 length is 21 residues. Germline V lookup: CDR1 LGHDT, CDR2 YNNKEL (reference sequence). Germline trimming cut 0 bases from V and 0 bases from J; bases unmatched to any gene: 11. The CDR3 nucleotides are TGTGCCAGCAGCCAAGAAGGTTGGGCTAGCGGGGGGGCTGCGAACACCGGGGAGCTGTTTTTT. Encoded protein: CASSQEGWASGGAANTGELFF.

At least ten counts were recorded for this clonotype. The CDR3 protein is CASSQGQGYGYTF. The CDR3 nucleotides are TGTGCCAGCAGCCAAGGGCAGGGGTATGGCTACACCTTC. V is TRBV3-1 and J is TRBJ1-2, with a tentative D call TRBD1 (6 bases). The V end was cut by 1 base, the J end by 5 bases, with 8 bases between. Germline CDR1 reads LGHDT; CDR2 reads YNNKEL (reference sequence). The CDR3 runs 13 residues.

The table lists this clonotype with many counts. The rearrangement links TRBV15 to TRBJ2-1; 15 bases align to TRBD2. From germline, CDR1 is LNHNV and CDR2 YYDKDF (reference sequence). V lost 5 bases to trimming and J lost 7 bases; unmatched junction nucleotides: 3. The length of the CDR3 is 15 residues. The CDR3 sequence is CATSGLAGGGNEQFF. In DNA form, the CDR3 reads TGTGCCACCAGCGGACTAGCGGGAGGGGGGAATGAGCAGTTCTTC.

As concerns this clonotype: Possible read error: a much larger clone is one base away. The rearrangement uses TRBV2 and TRBJ2-7; D might be TRBD1 (6 bases). Looked up from germline, CDR1 is SNHLY and CDR2 is FYNNEI. The CDR3 totals 14 residues. The CDR3 reads CVSRYAGATYEQYF. CDR3 sequence (DNA): TGTGTCAGCAGATACGCAGGGGCCACCTACGAGCAGTACTTC.

This clonotype was recorded at least ten times. The chain recombines TRBV5-1 with TRBJ2-3, with 11 positions matching TRBD1. The CDR3 is 16 amino acids. Germline CDR1 and CDR2: SGHRS and YFSETQ. V shed 4 bases, J shed 4 bases, and the junction held 8 bases outside the gene matches. The CDR3 DNA reads as TGCGCCAGCAGCGCCACTTGGGACAGGGGGGCAGATACGCAGTATTTT. Encoded protein: CASSATWDRGADTQYF.

This clonotype was counted many times. The rearrangement uses TRBV10-3 and TRBJ2-7; 11 nucleotides line up with TRBD2. This CDR3 has 15 residues. Germline V gene sequence: CDR1 ENHRY, CDR2 SYGVKD. The ends lost 6 bases at V and 2 bases at J; junction bases unmatched: 6. Here the CDR3 DNA reads TGTGCCATCAGAGAACTAGCGGGGGTTACCTACGAGCAGTACTTC. Protein product: CAIRELAGVTYEQYF.